This is a list of T cell receptor beta chains from one sample in a study of cytomegalovirus exposure and HLA in healthy donors. TCRdb's copy holds only in-frame clones and misses some; the assay was immunoSEQ multiplex PCR. This sample's table has 150,000 to 200,000 clones. Sequencing input: PBMCs. Receptors originate from a man in his thirties or forties in good health and CMV-seronegative. CDR3s leave out the opening cysteine and the closing phenylalanine or tryptophan.

V gene	J gene	CDR3 protein
TRBV11-3	TRBJ2-3	ASSPLSGEGRDTQY
TRBV5-1	TRBJ2-1	ASSLDREGNNEQF
TRBV29-1	TRBJ2-3	SVEGTGGNRDTQY
TRBV16	TRBJ1-2	ASSRSVSGVGYT
TRBV18	TRBJ2-7	ASSPDSTYEQY
TRBV28	TRBJ2-5	ASSLQGTGRETQY
TRBV7-9	TRBJ2-2	ASSFPVDYSGELF
TRBV18	TRBJ2-2	ASSTGGVRTGELF
TRBV14	TRBJ2-2	ASSHKKLAGARTGELF
TRBV4-3	TRBJ2-4	ASSQQRASLIQY
TRBV5-1	TRBJ2-1	ASSPGTNGYNEQF
TRBV13	TRBJ2-1	ASSLAVRTSDNEQF
TRBV5-1	TRBJ1-6	ASSLGGGESEALH
TRBV5-1	TRBJ2-5	ASSLVQGARETQY
TRBV30	TRBJ1-2	AWTERRYGYT
TRBV6-5	TRBJ1-2	ASSWGQPYGYT
TRBV18	TRBJ2-3	ASSPRLAGVSTDTQY
TRBV2	TRBJ2-5	ASSGGETQY
TRBV30	TRBJ2-1	AWSHKGLESSEQF
TRBV2	TRBJ2-7	ASTWDRGRSYEQY
TRBV4-1	TRBJ2-7	ASSQPGTGGSYEQY
TRBV6-6	-	ASSQPSGTGDEQY